This TCR beta chain was retrieved from a study of blood T cell repertoires in COVID-19. Study details: T cells, B-cell-depleted T cells, or PBMCs supplied cDNA or gDNA.

While infection was still active, Seattle patients were enrolled and then followed longitudinally. How the authors handled the data: Estimated nucleated cell counts came from reference gene primer amplification. Libraries were prepared by immunoSEQ multiplex PCR; TCRdb keeps only in-frame clonotypes and omits some of them. V, J and clone size reflect that table, while D and trimming were determined from the DNA. The sample includes 70,000 to 90,000 clones, 75% to 90% of them seen just once. CDR1 is SGHRS and CDR2 is YFSETQ in the germline V gene. Trimming pared 3 bases from V and 0 bases from J, leaving 10 bases between. The CDR3 is made up of 16 amino acids.

This chain links TRBV5-1 with TRBJ1-6; no definite D call. This receptor was taken from an older man with COVID-19, enrolled during active disease. The specimen sequenced was peripheral blood. This CDR3 reads CASSSQSGSYNSPLHF. The CDR3 DNA is TGCGCCAGCAGCTCCCAGTCTGGCTCCTATAATTCACCCCTCCACTTT.